There are a few counts of the clone carrying this TCR beta chain. Its antigen remains unknown. Unique molecular identifiers were carried by the TCR beta cDNA libraries. In TCRdb, the PCR reads were re-called with MiXCR into one record per CDR3 protein. The table records some 700,000 distinct CDR3 sequences, 59% of them present only once. These data belong to a study of post-analysis software for immune sequencing data. Study conclusions and caveats: Patients used about 5 TRBV segments, including TRBV5-6, TRBV5-1 and TRBV20-1, more often than controls.

V shed 4 bases and J 1 base; nucleotides not matched to a gene: 12. CDR1 and CDR2 from the germline V gene are SGHRS and YFSETQ. This CDR3 comprises 18 residues. The chain carries TRBV5-1 and TRBJ2-3, with 10 bases that match TRBD2. The material sequenced was blood. The TCR sequence derives from a girl aged 2 to 10 with multiple sclerosis. The CDR3 DNA follows: TGCGCCAGCAGCCAACACCGTGCCGGGACTAGCGGCACAGATACGCAGTATTTT. Protein: CASSQHRAGTSGTDTQYF.